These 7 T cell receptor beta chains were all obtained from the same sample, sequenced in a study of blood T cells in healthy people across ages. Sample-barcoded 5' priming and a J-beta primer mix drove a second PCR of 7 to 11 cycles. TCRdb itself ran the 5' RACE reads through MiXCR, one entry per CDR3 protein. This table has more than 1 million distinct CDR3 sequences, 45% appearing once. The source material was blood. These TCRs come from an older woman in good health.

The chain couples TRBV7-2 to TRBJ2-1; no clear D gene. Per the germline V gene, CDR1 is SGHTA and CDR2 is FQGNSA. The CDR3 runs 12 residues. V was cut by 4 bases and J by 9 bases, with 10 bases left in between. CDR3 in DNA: TGTGCCAGCAGCTACTCCCTTCGTGAGCAGTTCTTC. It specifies CASSYSLREQFF. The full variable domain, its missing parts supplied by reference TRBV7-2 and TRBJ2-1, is GAGVSQSPSNKVTEKGKDVELRCDPISGHTALYWYRQSLGQGLEFLIYFQGNSAPDKSGLPSDRFSAERTGGSVSTLTIQRTQQEDSAVYLCASSYSLREQFFGPGTRLTVL.

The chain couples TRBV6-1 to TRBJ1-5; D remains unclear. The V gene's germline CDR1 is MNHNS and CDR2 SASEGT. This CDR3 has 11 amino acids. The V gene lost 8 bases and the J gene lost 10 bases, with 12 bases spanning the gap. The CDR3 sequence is CASELTGPQHF. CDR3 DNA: TGTGCCAGCGAGTTAACTGGTCCCCAGCATTTT.

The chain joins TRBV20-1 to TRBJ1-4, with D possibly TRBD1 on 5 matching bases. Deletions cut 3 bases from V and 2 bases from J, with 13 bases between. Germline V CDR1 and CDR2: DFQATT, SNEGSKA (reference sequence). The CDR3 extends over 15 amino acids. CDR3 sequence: CSASLRGRTNEKLFF. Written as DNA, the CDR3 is TGCAGTGCTAGTCTTAGGGGACGGACTAATGAAAAACTGTTTTTT.

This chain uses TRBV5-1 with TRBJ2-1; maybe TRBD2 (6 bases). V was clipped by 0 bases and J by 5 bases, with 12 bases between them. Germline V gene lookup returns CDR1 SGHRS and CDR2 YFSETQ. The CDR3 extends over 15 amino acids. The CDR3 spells CASSLERAKNNEQFF. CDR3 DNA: TGCGCCAGCAGCTTGGAGCGGGCGAAAAACAATGAGCAGTTCTTC.

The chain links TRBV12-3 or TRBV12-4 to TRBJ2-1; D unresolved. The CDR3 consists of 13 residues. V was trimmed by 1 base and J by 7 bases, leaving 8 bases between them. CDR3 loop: CASSLVGFNEQFF. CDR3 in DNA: TGTGCCAGCAGTTTAGTGGGGTTTAATGAGCAGTTCTTC.

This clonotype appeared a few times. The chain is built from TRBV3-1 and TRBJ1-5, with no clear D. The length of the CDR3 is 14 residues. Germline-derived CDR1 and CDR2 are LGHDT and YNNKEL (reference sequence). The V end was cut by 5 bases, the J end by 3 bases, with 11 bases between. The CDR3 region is CASSVRPYNQPQHF. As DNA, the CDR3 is TGTGCCAGCAGCGTGAGGCCCTACAATCAGCCCCAGCATTTT.

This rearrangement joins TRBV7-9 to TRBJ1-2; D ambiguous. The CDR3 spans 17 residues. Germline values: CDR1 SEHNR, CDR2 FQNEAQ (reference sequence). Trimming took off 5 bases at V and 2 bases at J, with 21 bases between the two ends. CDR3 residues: CASSPRVNPGLNYGYTF. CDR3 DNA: TGTGCCAGCAGCCCTAGGGTCAATCCAGGACTAAACTATGGCTACACCTTC.